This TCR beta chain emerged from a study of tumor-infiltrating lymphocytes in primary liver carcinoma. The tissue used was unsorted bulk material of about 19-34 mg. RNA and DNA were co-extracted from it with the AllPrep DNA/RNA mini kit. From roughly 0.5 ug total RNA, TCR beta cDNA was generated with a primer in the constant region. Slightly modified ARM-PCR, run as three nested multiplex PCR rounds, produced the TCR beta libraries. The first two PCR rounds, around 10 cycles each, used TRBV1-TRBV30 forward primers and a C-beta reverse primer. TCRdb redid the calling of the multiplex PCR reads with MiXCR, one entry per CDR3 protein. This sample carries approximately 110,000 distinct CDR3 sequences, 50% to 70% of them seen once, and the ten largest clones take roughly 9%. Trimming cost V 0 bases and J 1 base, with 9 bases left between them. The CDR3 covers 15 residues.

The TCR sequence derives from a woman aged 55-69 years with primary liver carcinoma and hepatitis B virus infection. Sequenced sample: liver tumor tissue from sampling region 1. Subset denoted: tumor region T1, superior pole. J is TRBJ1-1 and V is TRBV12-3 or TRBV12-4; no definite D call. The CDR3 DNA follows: TGTGCCAGCAGTTTAGCGCGGGTGGGGAACACTGAAGCTTTCTTT. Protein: CASSLARVGNTEAFF.